This T cell receptor (beta chain) was found in a study of technical replicates of blood from a handful of donors. TCRdb's table, derived via immunoSEQ multiplex PCR, lists solely in-frame clones and lacks some. Among about 70,000 clones, roughly 94% were seen once, and the ten largest hold 0.3% to 0.45%. The TCR originated in a human donor in good health. Sequenced input: T cells isolated from PBMCs.

In nucleotides, the CDR3 is TGTGCCAGCAGTGACACGGACAGAACCGGGGAGCTGTTTTTT. It encodes CASSDTDRTGELFF. This chain links TRBV6-4 with TRBJ2-2, with TRBD1 as a possible D gene (6 bases). The V and J ends lost 2 bases and 5 bases respectively, with 9 bases between them. This CDR3 region has 14 residues. Germline CDR1 and CDR2: MRHNA and SNTAGT.